This T cell receptor (beta chain) was profiled in a study of blood T cell repertoires in COVID-19. Recovered Cohort 3 donors showed two negative PCRs, clearance, or symptom resolution. Original data processing: The authors estimated nucleated cell counts from reference gene primer amplification. Sequenced by immunoSEQ multiplex PCR; TCRdb stores in-frame clones only, minus some. D and trimming were read from the DNA, whereas the V and J calls and clone size are those reported in that table. Of 150,000 to 200,000 clones listed, 80% are singletons. This sequence was found in a woman aged 55-70 years who had recovered from COVID-19. The sequencing input was PBMCs or T cells enriched from blood (not recorded which).

CDR3 coding DNA: TGTGCCTGGAGTGGACAAGGGAACACCGGGGAGCTGTTTTTT. It specifies CAWSGQGNTGELFF. The J gene is TRBJ2-2, the V gene TRBV30, with D unresolved. Germline CDR1 and CDR2: GTSNPN and SVGIG (reference sequence). The length of the CDR3 is 14 residues. Trimming removed 1 base from V and 1 base from J, with 7 bases in between.